The present T cell receptor beta chain was sequenced within a study of cytomegalovirus exposure and HLA in healthy donors (dated by TCRdb to the late 2010s). For the study in its entirety: An earlier analysis of roughly 630 of the donors reported 276 Gb of sequence data and roughly 110 million unique TCR beta sequences from 150 million to 200 million T cells. Roughly 300 gigabases of sequencing data and roughly 90 million unique TCR sequences were included in an early release covering about 600 HLA-typed donors. Of the approximately 400 genotyped donors, roughly 80% fell in the genetic ancestry cluster associated with self-reported Caucasian donors. The study aimed to test whether signatures of past pathogen exposure could be identified by cataloging public T cell receptors. The T cell repertoires of some 670 subjects were profiled by immunosequencing and related to cytomegalovirus serostatus. Besides the first cohort of hundreds of subjects, a separate validation cohort made up of around 120 different subjects was used. To predict cytomegalovirus infection status, the study combined high-throughput TCR immunosequencing, statistical association of individual TCRs with disease status, and machine learning. A later analysis re-analyzed previously published TCR beta repertoires from 500 to 700 donors and added high-resolution HLA genotyping to study TCR occurrence patterns. Rather than drawing on any new phenotypic data, the later analysis identified candidate immune exposures from TCR beta sequences and the way those sequences occurred across donors. An earlier analysis of more than 450 of the donors used high-throughput TCR beta sequencing to judge whether each TCR beta V gene segment behaved as functional or pseudogenic. Donor age, sex, ethnicity and CMV serostatus were compiled alongside the repertoire data. Genome-wide SNP genotypes for about 65% of the 666 donors were used in a later genetic analysis, which treated that subset as a discovery cohort. Every discovery cohort repertoire had been produced on one sequencing platform. Class I and class II HLA loci were covered by the typing at four-digit resolution. Typing coverage varied by locus: about 620-640 donors for A, B, C, DRB1 and DQB1; approximately 500 for DQA1; over 600 for DPA1; 400 to 480 for DPB1. Roughly 5 DR-DQ haplotypes were handled as single units for association and clustering because linkage in the cohort was strong. Among about 400 genotyped donors of the cohort, an average of roughly 230,000 unique TCR beta nucleotide sequences was sequenced per donor, of which about 19% were non-productive.

Library construction relied on the immunoSEQ multiplex PCR assay. For the multiplex PCR, a mixture combining 60 forward primers for TCR Vbeta segments and 13 reverse primers for TCR Jbeta segments was used. The CDR3 region of rearranged TCR beta genes was amplified from genomic DNA with a multiplex PCR assay. On the Illumina HiSeq System, the amplified TCR beta libraries were sequenced as 87-base-pair reads. In the paper's pipeline: Across the 500 to 700 repertoires, a later analysis counted 80 million or so unique TCR beta chains, roughly 11 million of which were shared by at least two donors. A nearest-neighbor algorithm error-corrected the raw reads and collapsed the reads into unique sequences, merging closely related sequences to remove PCR and sequencing errors. CDR3 sequences were aligned to IMGT reference sequences to assign V, D and J gene segments. For a sequence to be retained, a match of at least six nucleotides to both a V gene segment and a J gene segment was required. A rearrangement counted as productive if the CDR3 had no stop codons and remained in frame with V and J, and every other rearrangement counted as non-productive. Following IMGT convention, CDR3 was defined as the stretch from the second conserved V-encoded cysteine up to the conserved J-encoded phenylalanine. Sequences without an unambiguous match to a single V gene segment were excluded from the earlier analysis of several hundred of the donors. In an earlier analysis of a few hundred of the donors, V segments were called functional above 56.7% productive rearrangements and were called segregating when the between-donor standard deviation exceeded 5%. To diagnose cytomegalovirus status from the catalog of TCR beta chain sequences, a statistical classification framework was built. In a later analysis, V and J genes were assigned by comparing TCR nucleotide sequences against IMGT/GENE-DB human TR gene sequences. The TCRdist pipeline was used in a later analysis to assign CDR3 sequences and most-parsimonious VDJ recombination scenarios. In a later analysis, every TCR beta chain was defined by the combination of its CDR3 amino acid sequence and its V-gene family, and reads without a unique V-gene family were dropped. As a way to deal with suspected cross-contamination and a sequencing artifact, a later analysis dropped 450 to 600 nucleotide sequences that were highly shared and had low generation probability. In a later analysis, a clonal expansion index for each public chain was calculated from normalized within-repertoire ranks of inferred template counts. A later analysis computed generation probabilities with a VDJ recombination model fitted to out-of-frame rearrangements, and checked the results against IGoR. In a later analysis, TCR-TCR, TCR-HLA and TCR-CMV co-occurrence was scored with hypergeometric tests, and a repertoire-size bias correction was applied to TCR pairs. A later analysis estimated false discovery rates by permuting HLA or CMV assignments 20 times. In a later analysis, co-occurring TCRs were grouped with DBSCAN, and TCRdist sequence similarity was added when clustering was performed within HLA-allele-positive subsets. Co-occurrence clustering excluded repertoires with fewer than 30,000 or more than 120,000 public chains, plus five with anomalous nucleotide sharing. Entries here come from immuneACCESS through TCRdb and include only in-frame sequences with V and J called. Some clones fail to appear in such tables; in the studies checked, an unresolved V gene covers under half of the shortfall, and the cause of the remainder is unknown. The DNA was the basis for D and trimming; V, J and clone size are from that table. Counted in this sample were 150,000 to 200,000 clones; over 60% of them appeared once. The leading ten clones occupy 0.85% to 1.4% of the sample.

Study-wide findings and limitations: In a later analysis, most CMV-associated TCR beta chains were found to appear HLA-restricted, with HLA associations seemingly driven largely by CMV exposure. A later genetic analysis reported fewer N-insertions in productive TCRs among donors in an Asian-associated ancestry cluster than the roughly 690-donor mean. Because HLA typing was missing for some donors at each locus, association tests included only the typed subset. A total of 150 or so TCR beta chains were listed by the study as associated with cytomegalovirus. Compared with equally common non-associated chains, HLA-associated TCR beta chains in a later analysis were more clonally expanded and had lower generation probabilities. Most TCR sequences were seen in very few donors, while some public TCRs were found in many individuals. Linkage disequilibrium might explain the correlated functional status among segregating V segments, but an unknown experimental factor could not be ruled out. The presence/absence analyses assumed that sequencing depth was roughly uniform across donors, and that assumption may not be true. According to a later analysis, parvovirus B19, influenza, CMV and Epstein-Barr virus appeared linked to several top co-occurrence clusters. In an earlier analysis of 450 to 750 of the donors, most TCR beta V segments appeared in productive rearrangements about 87% or about 30% of the time, broadly matching IMGT annotations. A later genetic analysis associated a missense DCLRE1C variant with V-gene and J-gene trimming of TCR beta chains, and an independent cohort replicated the association. A few of the identified cytomegalovirus-associated TCR beta chains were confirmed in vitro to be specific for cytomegalovirus antigens. The sequencing pipeline was judged likely to have produced a cluster of highly shared sequence variants as a technical artifact. Only TCR beta chains were sequenced in this cohort, and the absence of alpha or paired-chain data limited detectable features. Strong co-occurrence of HLA alleles, especially DR and DQ, made assigning TCR associations to individual alleles difficult. Some IMGT-functional V segments, including TRBV6-2 and TRBV6-3, could not be told apart with the 87-base-pair reads, so those segments were excluded. The classifier was reported to diagnose cytomegalovirus status with high specificity and sensitivity in both the original and validation cohorts. The only immune exposure information available for the cohort was CMV serostatus. A further reported finding was that TCR beta sequences accurately predicted the HLA-A and HLA-B alleles for most subjects in the first cohort. A later analysis found that TCR association rates varied across HLA loci, with DRB1 alleles showing the most associated TCRs and HLA-C alleles the fewest. The authors suggested that the approach could potentially be extended to other disease states and immunological phenotypes. Because counts were too low, some 16 rarely observed V segments, including chromosome 9 orphons, were excluded from the earlier analysis of around 640 of the donors. Specific HLA alleles were associated with more than 15,000 TCR beta sequences at a false discovery rate of 0.05 in a later analysis.

The V and J ends are trimmed by 4 bases and 4 bases, leaving 26 bases between them. The germline V gene encodes CDR1 SGDLS and CDR2 YYNGEE. The CDR3 spans 18 residues, from the cysteine through the phenylalanine. Only the CDR3 region is kept as DNA, spanning 54 bases read in frame from base 1. As regards this clone: Its antigen has not been determined. No much larger clone exists at a distance of one base, and base qualities are not known.

In total, 500 to 700 healthy bone marrow donors made up the cohort. All cohort members were sampled while nominally healthy, although unrecorded immune exposures were likely present. The donor was CMV seronegative and was included in the group of 352 seronegative cohort members. Every donor gave a peripheral blood sample, and the peripheral blood mononuclear cells from that sample were used for TCR beta sequencing. The Qiagen DNeasy Blood Extraction Kit was used to extract genomic DNA from the blood cell samples. Specimen: PBMCs. The chain employs TRBV9 and TRBJ1-1; the D gene is perhaps TRBD1, on 6 matching bases. This receptor was identified in a woman between 40 and 55 years old in good health and CMV-seronegative. The DNA is TGTGCCAGCAGCCCTACAGGGTTGATGGCCGAGGAATTCACTGAAGCTTTCTTT. Its amino acids are CASSPTGLMAEEFTEAFF.